These 5 T cell receptor beta chains share one sample of origin, sequenced in a study of cytomegalovirus exposure and HLA in healthy donors. The PCR contained 60 Vbeta and 13 Jbeta primers. Some clones are missing from TCRdb's copy, which holds only in-frame ones; the method was immunoSEQ multiplex PCR. The table includes roughly 240,000 clones, approximately 84% detected once. What was sequenced was PBMCs. The receptors here all came from a girl aged 2 to 10 in good health and CMV-seronegative.

This clone was observed a few times. CDR3 DNA: TGCGCCAGCAGCCCAACAGGCAGAACTGAAGCTTTCTTT. Protein: CASSPTGRTEAFF. The V call is TRBV5-1, the J call TRBJ1-1, with D perhaps matching TRBD1 (5 bases). The germline V and J ends were trimmed by 4 bases and 5 bases, with 12 bases remaining between them. CDR3 size: 13 residues. CDR1 is SGHRS and CDR2 is YFSETQ in the germline V gene.

V gene TRBV6-5 combines with J gene TRBJ1-2, with TRBD1 matching over 7 bases. The CDR3 extends over 15 amino acids. Germline V lookup: CDR1 MNHEY, CDR2 SVGAGI. J was trimmed by 0 bases and V by 5 bases; bases with no gene match: 6. CDR3 nucleotide sequence: TGTGCCAGCAGTCTTACCGGGACAGCTAACTATGGCTACACCTTC. Translating gives CASSLTGTANYGYTF.

CDR3 in DNA: TGTGCCAGCAGCTTTGGGACAGGGGGCCCATACGAGCAGTACTTC. Translated, it gives CASSFGTGGPYEQYF. The genes are TRBV7-3 and TRBJ2-7, with TRBD1 matching 12 bases. The CDR3 extends over 15 amino acids. J was trimmed by 4 bases and V by 3 bases; bases with no gene match: 4. In germline, CDR1 is SGHTA, CDR2 FQGTGA.

A remark on this clone: Mismatch with germline at one junction end may stem from a read error. V usage is TRBV5-1 and J usage is TRBJ1-5; TRBD1 matches at 7 bases. This CDR3 is built from 14 residues. The germline gives CDR1 SGHRS, CDR2 YFSETQ. The CDR3 nucleotides are TGCGCCAGCAGTTTGGGACAGCCAAATCAGCCCCAGCATTTT. The encoded protein is CASSLGQPNQPQHF.

This clone turned up a few times. The chain uses TRBV4-1 and TRBJ2-5, with a tentative D call TRBD1 (5 bases). This CDR3 has 14 residues. CDR1 and CDR2 from the germline V gene are MGHRA and YSYEKL. Trimming took 0 bases from V and 2 from J, leaving 7 bases between them. The CDR3 region has the DNA TGCGCCAGCAGCCAAGAGTACAGGCAAGAGACCCAGTACTTC. Amino acids: CASSQEYRQETQYF.